The 6 T cell receptor beta chains in this list originate from one sample, sequenced in a study of T cells in Graves' hyperthyroidism and ophthalmopathy. It was RNA transcripts that yielded the amplified TCR beta CDR3 regions. Primed by the HTBI set, a first-round RT-PCR was run on the TCR CDR3. TCRdb used MiXCR to reprocess the multiplex PCR reads, holding one entry per CDR3 protein. In the table there are roughly 530,000 distinct CDR3 sequences, 17% of which are singletons. Sequenced input: blood. These receptor sequences come from a woman between 18 and 29 years old with Graves' ophthalmopathy.

This clonotype has a count of ten or more. In DNA, the CDR3 is TGTGCCAGCAGCTACGGGACCTCCTACGAGCAGTACTTC. Translation gives CASSYGTSYEQYF. The genes are TRBV6-1 and TRBJ2-7; either TRBD1 or TRBD2 may fit D (5 bases each). V shed 6 bases and J shed 0 bases, with 9 bases lying between them. The CDR3 length is 13 residues. Germline V gene lookup returns CDR1 MNHNS and CDR2 SASEGT.

The table lists this clonotype with many counts. V is TRBV28 and J is TRBJ1-1; D remains ambiguous. The CDR3 length is 13 residues. V lost 6 bases and J 7 bases, leaving 15 bases between the germline ends. Looked up from germline, CDR1 is MDHEN and CDR2 is SYDVKM. The CDR3 loop reads CASSAAGPLEAFF. CDR3 DNA sequence: TGTGCCAGCAGCGCTGCGGGCCCGCTTGAAGCTTTCTTT.

This clonotype showed up many times. This rearrangement joins TRBV7-2 to TRBJ2-5, with 10 bases fitting TRBD2. In germline, CDR1 is SGHTA, CDR2 FQGNSA. This CDR3 spans 14 amino acids. Trimming removed 4 bases from V and 4 bases from J; junction bases left unmatched: 3. The CDR3 DNA sequence: TGTGCCAGCAGCTCTAGCGGGAGCGGAGAGACCCAGTACTTC. Protein sequence: CASSSSGSGETQYF.

This clonotype came up many times. The chain employs TRBV15 and TRBJ2-7, with D uncertain. Per the germline V gene, CDR1 is LNHNV and CDR2 is YYDKDF (reference sequence). CDR3 length equals 13 residues. Trimming stripped 4 bases from V and 4 bases from J, with 11 bases between. The CDR3 bases are TGTGCCACCAGCACCCAGACGGATTACGAGCAGTACTTC. Translation: CATSTQTDYEQYF. The entire variable domain, with the rest obtained from reference TRBV15 and TRBJ2-7, is as follows: DAMVIQNPRYQVTQFGKPVTLSCSQTLNHNVMYWYQQKSSQAPKLLFHYYDKDFNNEADTPDNFQSRRPNTSFCFLDIRSPGLGDTAMYLCATSTQTDYEQYFGPGTRLTVT.

The table lists this clonotype with a few counts. The genes are TRBV10-3 and TRBJ2-1; no firm D call. Germline CDR1 is ENHRY and CDR2 is SYGVKD. The CDR3 is 11 amino acids. Trimming shortened V by 3 bases and J by 8 bases, and 5 bases separated the two germline ends. CDR3 amino acids: CAISEYDEQFF. The CDR3 DNA follows: TGTGCCATCAGTGAATACGATGAGCAGTTCTTC.

This clonotype showed up many times. This chain uses TRBV27 with TRBJ1-1; no definite D call. This CDR3 region has 14 residues. V was trimmed by 5 bases and J by 4 bases, leaving 14 bases between them. The V gene's germline CDR1 is MNHEY and CDR2 SMNVEV (reference sequence). The CDR3 sequence: CASSPSWGATEAFF. CDR3 nucleotide sequence: TGTGCCAGCAGTCCTTCTTGGGGAGCCACTGAAGCTTTCTTT.